This T cell receptor beta chain was documented in a study of blood T cell repertoires in COVID-19. In the authors' methods: Amplified reference gene primers provided the basis for estimating nucleated cell counts. Repertoires were generated with immunoSEQ multiplex PCR, while TCRdb's copy carries only in-frame clones and drops some. V, J and clone size derive from that table, while D and trimming were established from the DNA sequence. The sample includes approximately 310,000 clones, around nine tenths of them seen just once. Germline-derived CDR1 and CDR2 are MNHEY and SMNVEV (reference sequence). V was pared by 5 bases and J by 1 base, with 5 bases of the junction left unmatched. This CDR3 is built from 14 residues.

The sequencing input was PBMCs or T cells enriched from blood (not recorded which). The receptor was isolated from a man between 60 and 75 years old who had recovered from COVID-19. The chain joins TRBV27 to TRBJ2-7; TRBD1 matches at 7 bases. The CDR3 DNA is TGTGCCAGCAGTAAACAGACAGGGTCCTACGAGCAGTACTTC. Amino acids: CASSKQTGSYEQYF.